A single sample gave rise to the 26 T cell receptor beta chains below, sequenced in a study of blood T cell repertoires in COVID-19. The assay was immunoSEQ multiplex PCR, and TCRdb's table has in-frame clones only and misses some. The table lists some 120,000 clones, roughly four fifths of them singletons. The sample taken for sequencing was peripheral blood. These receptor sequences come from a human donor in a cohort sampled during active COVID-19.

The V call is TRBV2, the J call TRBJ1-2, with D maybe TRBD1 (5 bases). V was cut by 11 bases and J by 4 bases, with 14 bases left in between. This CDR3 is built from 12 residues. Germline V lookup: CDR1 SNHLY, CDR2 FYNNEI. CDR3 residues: CAGGSEGYGYTF. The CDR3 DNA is TGTGCCGGGGGGTCGGAAGGCTATGGCTACACCTTC.

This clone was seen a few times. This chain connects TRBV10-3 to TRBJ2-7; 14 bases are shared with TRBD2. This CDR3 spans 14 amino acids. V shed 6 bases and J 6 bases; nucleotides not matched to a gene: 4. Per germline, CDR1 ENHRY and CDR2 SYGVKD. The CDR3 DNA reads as TGTGCCATCAGGGGGACTAGCGGGGGTAGCGAGCAGTACTTC. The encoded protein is CAIRGTSGGSEQYF.

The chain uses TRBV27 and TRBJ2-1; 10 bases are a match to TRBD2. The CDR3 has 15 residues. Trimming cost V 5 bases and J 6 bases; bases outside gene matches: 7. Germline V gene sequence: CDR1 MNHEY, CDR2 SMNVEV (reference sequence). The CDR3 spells CASSPTGLAFNEQFF. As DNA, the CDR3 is TGTGCCAGCAGTCCAACGGGACTAGCGTTCAATGAGCAGTTCTTC.

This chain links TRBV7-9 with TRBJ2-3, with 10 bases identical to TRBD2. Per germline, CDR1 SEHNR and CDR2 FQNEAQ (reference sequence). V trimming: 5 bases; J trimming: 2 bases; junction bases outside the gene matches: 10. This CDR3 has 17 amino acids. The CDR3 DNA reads TGTGCCAGCAGCCCCGGGGGTAGCGGGGGGATCACAGATACGCAGTATTTT. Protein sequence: CASSPGGSGGITDTQYF.

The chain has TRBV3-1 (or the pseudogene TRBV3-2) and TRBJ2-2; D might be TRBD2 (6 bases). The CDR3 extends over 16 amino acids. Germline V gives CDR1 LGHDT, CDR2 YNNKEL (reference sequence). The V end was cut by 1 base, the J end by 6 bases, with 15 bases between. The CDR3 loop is CASSQGSAGLAGELFF. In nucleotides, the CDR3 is TGTGCCAGCAGCCAAGGATCGGCGGGGTTGGCCGGGGAGCTGTTTTTT.

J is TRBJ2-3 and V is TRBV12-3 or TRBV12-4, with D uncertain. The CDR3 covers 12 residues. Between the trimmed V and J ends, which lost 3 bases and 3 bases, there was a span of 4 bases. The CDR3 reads CASSFGTDTQYF. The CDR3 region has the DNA TGTGCCAGCAGTTTCGGGACAGATACGCAGTATTTT.

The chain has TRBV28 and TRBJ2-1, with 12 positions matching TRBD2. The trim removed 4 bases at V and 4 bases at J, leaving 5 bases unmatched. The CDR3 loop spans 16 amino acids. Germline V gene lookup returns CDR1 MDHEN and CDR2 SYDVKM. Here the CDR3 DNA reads TGTGCCAGCAGTTCCCGGACTAGCGGGGTGTACAATGAGCAGTTCTTC. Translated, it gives CASSSRTSGVYNEQFF.

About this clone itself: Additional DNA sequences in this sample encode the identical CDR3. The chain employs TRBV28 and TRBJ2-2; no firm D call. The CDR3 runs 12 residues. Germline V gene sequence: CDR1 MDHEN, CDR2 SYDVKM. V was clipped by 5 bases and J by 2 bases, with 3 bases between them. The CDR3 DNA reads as TGTGCCAGCAGTCTCAACACCGGGGAGCTGTTTTTT. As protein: CASSLNTGELFF.

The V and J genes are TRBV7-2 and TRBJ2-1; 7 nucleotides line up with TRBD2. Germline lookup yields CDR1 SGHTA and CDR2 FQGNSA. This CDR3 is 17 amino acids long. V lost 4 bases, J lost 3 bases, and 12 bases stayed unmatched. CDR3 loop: CASSSSFGTTNYNEQFF. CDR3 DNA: TGTGCCAGCAGCTCCTCTTTCGGGACTACCAACTACAATGAGCAGTTCTTC.

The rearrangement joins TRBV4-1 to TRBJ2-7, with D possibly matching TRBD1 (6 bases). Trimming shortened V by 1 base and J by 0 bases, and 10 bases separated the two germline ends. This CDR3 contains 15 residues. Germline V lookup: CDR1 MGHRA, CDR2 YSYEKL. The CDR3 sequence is CASSQGTDSSYEQYF. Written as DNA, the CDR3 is TGCGCCAGCAGCCAAGGGACGGACAGCTCCTACGAGCAGTACTTC.

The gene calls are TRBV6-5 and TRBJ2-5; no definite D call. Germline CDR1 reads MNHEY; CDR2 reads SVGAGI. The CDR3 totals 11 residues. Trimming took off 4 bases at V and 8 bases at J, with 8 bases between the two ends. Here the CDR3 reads CASSFVYTQYF. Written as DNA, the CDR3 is TGTGCCAGCAGTTTCGTTTATACCCAGTACTTC.

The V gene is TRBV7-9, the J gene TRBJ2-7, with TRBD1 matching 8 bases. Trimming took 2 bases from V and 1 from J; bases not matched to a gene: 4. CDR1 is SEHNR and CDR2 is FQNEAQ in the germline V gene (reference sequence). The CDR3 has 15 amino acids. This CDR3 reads CASSLPGQGSYEQYF. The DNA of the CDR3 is TGTGCCAGCAGCTTACCAGGACAGGGTTCCTACGAGCAGTACTTC.

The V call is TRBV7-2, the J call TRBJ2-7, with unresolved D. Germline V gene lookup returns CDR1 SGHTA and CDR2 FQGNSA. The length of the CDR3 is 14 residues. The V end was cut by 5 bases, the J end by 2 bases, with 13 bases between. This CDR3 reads CASSPQAGTYEQYF. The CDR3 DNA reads TGTGCCAGCAGCCCCCAGGCTGGAACCTACGAGCAGTACTTC.

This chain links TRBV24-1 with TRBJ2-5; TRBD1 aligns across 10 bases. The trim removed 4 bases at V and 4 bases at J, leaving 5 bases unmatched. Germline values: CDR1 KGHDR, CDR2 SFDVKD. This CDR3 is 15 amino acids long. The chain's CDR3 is CATSDPRTGGETQYF. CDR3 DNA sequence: TGTGCCACCAGTGACCCCCGGACAGGGGGAGAGACCCAGTACTTC.

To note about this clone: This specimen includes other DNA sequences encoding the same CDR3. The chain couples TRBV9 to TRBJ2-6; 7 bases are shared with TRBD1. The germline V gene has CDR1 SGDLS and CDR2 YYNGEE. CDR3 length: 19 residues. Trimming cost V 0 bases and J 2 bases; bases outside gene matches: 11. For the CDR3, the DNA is TGTGCCAGCAGCGTAGGTCTAGCAGGGGGTTCTGCTGGGGCCAACGTCCTGACTTTC. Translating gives CASSVGLAGGSAGANVLTF.

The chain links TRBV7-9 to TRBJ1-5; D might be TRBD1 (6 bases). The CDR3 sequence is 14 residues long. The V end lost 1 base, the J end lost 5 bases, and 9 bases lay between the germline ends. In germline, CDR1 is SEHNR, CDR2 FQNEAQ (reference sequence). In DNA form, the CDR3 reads TGTGCCAGCAGCTTAGGGGGGCAGGATCAGCCCCAGCATTTT. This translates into CASSLGGQDQPQHF.

The CDR3 bases are TGTGCCAGCAGCCCCCAGCCAGGAGGGCCTGAGACCCAGTACTTC. This translates into CASSPQPGGPETQYF. The chain has TRBV7-2 and TRBJ2-5, with a tentative D call TRBD2 (6 bases). Germline assignment: CDR1 SGHTA and CDR2 FQGNSA. V was trimmed by 5 bases and J by 5 bases, leaving 18 bases between them. The CDR3 is 15 amino acids.

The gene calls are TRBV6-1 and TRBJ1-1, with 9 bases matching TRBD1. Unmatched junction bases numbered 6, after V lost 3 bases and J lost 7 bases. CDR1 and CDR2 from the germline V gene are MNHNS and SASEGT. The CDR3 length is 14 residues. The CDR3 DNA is TGTGCCAGCAGTGACCCCGGACAGGGGAATGAAGCTTTCTTT. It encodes CASSDPGQGNEAFF.

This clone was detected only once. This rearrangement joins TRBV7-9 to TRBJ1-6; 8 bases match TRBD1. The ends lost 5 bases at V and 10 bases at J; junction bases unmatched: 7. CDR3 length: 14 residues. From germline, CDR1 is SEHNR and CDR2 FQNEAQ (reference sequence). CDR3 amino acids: CASSRGQGGSPLHF. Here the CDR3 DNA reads TGTGCCAGCAGCCGTGGACAGGGAGGATCACCCCTCCACTTT.

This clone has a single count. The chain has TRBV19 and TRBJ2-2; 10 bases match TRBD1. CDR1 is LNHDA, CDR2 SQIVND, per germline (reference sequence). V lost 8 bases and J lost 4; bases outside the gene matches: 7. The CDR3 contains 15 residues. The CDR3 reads CASQDRGLTTGELFF. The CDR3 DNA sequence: TGTGCCAGTCAAGACAGGGGGCTTACCACCGGGGAGCTGTTTTTT. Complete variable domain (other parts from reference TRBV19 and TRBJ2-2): DGGITQSPKYLFRKEGQNVTLSCEQNLNHDAMYWYRQDPGQGLRLIYYSQIVNDFQKGDIAEGYSVSREKKESFPLTVTSAQKNPTAFYLCASQDRGLTTGELFFGEGSRLTVL.

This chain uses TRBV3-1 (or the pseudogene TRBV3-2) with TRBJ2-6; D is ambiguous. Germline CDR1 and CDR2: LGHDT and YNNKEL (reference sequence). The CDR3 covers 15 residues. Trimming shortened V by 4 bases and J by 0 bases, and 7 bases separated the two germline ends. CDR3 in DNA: TGTGCCAGCAGCCCCCACAACTCTGGGGCCAACGTCCTGACTTTC. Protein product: CASSPHNSGANVLTF.

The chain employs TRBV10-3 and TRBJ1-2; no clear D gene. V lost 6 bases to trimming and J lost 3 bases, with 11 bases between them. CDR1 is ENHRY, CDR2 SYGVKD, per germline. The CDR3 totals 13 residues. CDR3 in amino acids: CAISKETYYGYTF. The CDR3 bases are TGTGCCATCAGCAAAGAGACATACTATGGCTACACCTTC.

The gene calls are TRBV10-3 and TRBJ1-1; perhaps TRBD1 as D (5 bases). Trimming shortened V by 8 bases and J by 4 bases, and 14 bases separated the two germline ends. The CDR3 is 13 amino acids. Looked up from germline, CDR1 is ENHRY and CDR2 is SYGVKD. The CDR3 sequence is CAIGTGGVTEAFF. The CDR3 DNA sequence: TGTGCCATCGGGACCGGGGGGGTCACTGAAGCTTTCTTT.

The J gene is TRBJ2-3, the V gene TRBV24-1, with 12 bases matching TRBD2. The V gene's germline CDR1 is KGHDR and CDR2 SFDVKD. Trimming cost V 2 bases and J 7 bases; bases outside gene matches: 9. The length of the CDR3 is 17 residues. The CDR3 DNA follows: TGTGCCACCAGTGATTCGACTAGCGGGGGCGCACAAAATACGCAGTATTTT. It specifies CATSDSTSGGAQNTQYF.

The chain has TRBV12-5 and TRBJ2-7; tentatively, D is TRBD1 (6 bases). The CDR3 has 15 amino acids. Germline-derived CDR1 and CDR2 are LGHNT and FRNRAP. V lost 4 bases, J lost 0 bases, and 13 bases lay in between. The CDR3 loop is CASGSTTGSSYEQYF. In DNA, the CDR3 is TGTGCTAGTGGTTCCACGACAGGAAGCTCCTACGAGCAGTACTTC.

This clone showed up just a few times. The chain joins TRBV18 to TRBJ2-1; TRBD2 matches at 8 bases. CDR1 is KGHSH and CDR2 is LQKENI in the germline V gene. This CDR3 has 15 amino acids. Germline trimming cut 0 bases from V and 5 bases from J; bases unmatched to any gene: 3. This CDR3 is CASSPPSGGHNEQFF. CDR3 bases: TGTGCCAGCTCACCACCCAGCGGGGGTCACAATGAGCAGTTCTTC.